The 27 T cell receptor beta chains in this list originate from one sample, sequenced in a study of blood T cell repertoires in COVID-19. Sequencing was performed with immunoSEQ multiplex PCR; in TCRdb, only in-frame clones are kept and a portion is missing. The sample has a few hundred thousand clones, around 90% seen once; the top ten hold 2.2%. Sequencing input: peripheral blood. The receptors derive from a woman aged 45-65 years who had recovered from COVID-19.

This clone appeared once. The chain links TRBV3-1 (or the pseudogene TRBV3-2) to TRBJ2-3; 7 nucleotides match TRBD2. The CDR3 has 17 residues. Trimming took 1 base from V and 1 from J; bases not matched to a gene: 8. CDR1 and CDR2 from the germline V gene are LGHDT and YNNKEL (reference sequence). DNA for the CDR3: TGTGCCAGCAGCCAAGGATGGAGCGGGACGGGCACAGATACGCAGTATTTT. Amino acids: CASSQGWSGTGTDTQYF.

The chain recombines TRBV5-1 with TRBJ2-1; D might be TRBD1 (6 bases). Germline assignment: CDR1 SGHRS and CDR2 YFSETQ. V gave up 3 bases and J gave up 4 bases, with 23 bases separating them. The CDR3 extends over 18 amino acids. The CDR3 region is CASSYTTMGAAQYNEQFF. The CDR3 DNA reads TGCGCCAGCAGCTACACGACCATGGGGGCGGCACAATACAATGAGCAGTTCTTC.

The chain joins TRBV5-6 to TRBJ2-2; TRBD2 matches at 14 bases. Losses at the gene ends were 3 bases for V and 4 bases for J; bases not matched to a gene: 8. Germline V lookup: CDR1 SGHDT, CDR2 YYEEEE. This CDR3 has 18 amino acids. This chain's CDR3 is CASSWGTSGSPTTGELFF. The CDR3 nucleotides read TGTGCCAGCAGCTGGGGGACTAGCGGGAGCCCGACCACCGGGGAGCTGTTTTTT.

V is TRBV7-9 and J is TRBJ2-7, with 8 nucleotides matching TRBD1. This CDR3 is built from 12 residues. V lost 5 bases and J lost 4; bases outside the gene matches: 1. The germline V gene has CDR1 SEHNR and CDR2 FQNEAQ (reference sequence). This CDR3 reads CASSRQGYEQYF. The CDR3, as DNA: TGTGCCAGCAGCCGACAGGGGTACGAGCAGTACTTC.

Comments on this clone: Its ends do not fully match the called genes, so a read error is possible. The rearrangement joins TRBV3-1 (or the pseudogene TRBV3-2) to TRBJ1-2; D remains ambiguous. CDR3 length: 15 amino acids. Germline V gives CDR1 LGHDT, CDR2 YNNKEL (reference sequence). CDR3 residues: CASSQGGGLPYRYTF. CDR3 nucleotide sequence: TGTGCCAGCAGCCAAGGGGGAGGGTTGCCCTATCGCTACACCTTC.

This clone showed up just once. The chain is built from TRBV28 and TRBJ1-2, with 7 positions matching TRBD1. The J segment lost 2 bases and the V segment lost 4 bases, leaving 10 bases of the junction unmatched. The CDR3 is 16 amino acids. The V gene's germline CDR1 is MDHEN and CDR2 SYDVKM. The CDR3 DNA is TGTGCCAGCAGTTCGGAGTTAGAGGGGGCGAACTATGGCTACACCTTC. Translating gives CASSSELEGANYGYTF.

The chain links TRBV11-2 to TRBJ2-3, with D maybe TRBD1 (5 bases). Trimming pared 2 bases from V and 2 bases from J, leaving 17 bases between. There are 17 residues in the CDR3. CDR1 and CDR2 (germline): SGHAT, FQNNGV. The CDR3 DNA reads as TGTGCCAGCAGCTTAAATTTGGTGACAGAAGTCACAGATACGCAGTATTTT. Its protein is CASSLNLVTEVTDTQYF.

The chain recombines TRBV6-2 or TRBV6-3 with TRBJ1-2; 7 bases match TRBD1. The CDR3 sequence is 14 residues long. V shed 3 bases, J shed 8 bases, and the junction held 9 bases outside the gene matches. Germline values: CDR1 MNHEY, CDR2 SVGEGT. The CDR3 here is CASSYRGGGGGYTF. CDR3 sequence (DNA): TGTGCCAGCAGTTATAGAGGGGGCGGAGGAGGCTACACCTTC.

The rearrangement links TRBV9 to TRBJ1-4, with 10 bases aligning to TRBD1. J was trimmed by 8 bases and V by 0 bases; bases with no gene match: 4. The CDR3 totals 15 residues. Germline V gene data show CDR1 as SGDLS and CDR2 as YYNGEE. The chain's CDR3 is CASSVDPGQGEKLFF. The CDR3 DNA follows: TGTGCCAGCAGCGTAGATCCGGGACAGGGGGAAAAACTGTTTTTT.

V and J are TRBV5-1 and TRBJ2-1; D is undetermined. The CDR3 is 14 residues long. Germline assignment: CDR1 SGHRS and CDR2 YFSETQ. The germline V and J ends were trimmed by 4 bases and 0 bases, with 8 bases remaining between them. The CDR3 DNA reads as TGCGCCAGCAGCCCCCTAAGCTCCTACAATGAGCAGTTCTTC. It translates to CASSPLSSYNEQFF.

This chain connects TRBV19 to TRBJ2-5; 11 positions agree with TRBD2. Looked up from germline, CDR1 is LNHDA and CDR2 is SQIVND (reference sequence). CDR3 length: 15 residues. The junction had 7 bases not matched to a gene; V was cut back by 5 bases and J by 5 bases. CDR3 bases: TGTGCCAGTAGTCCGTTACTAGCGGGGGTTGAGACCCAGTACTTC. Its translation is CASSPLLAGVETQYF. The complete variable domain, with remaining parts taken from reference TRBV19 and TRBJ2-5, reads DGGITQSPKYLFRKEGQNVTLSCEQNLNHDAMYWYRQDPGQGLRLIYYSQIVNDFQKGDIAEGYSVSREKKESFPLTVTSAQKNPTAFYLCASSPLLAGVETQYFGPGTRLLVL.

This clone was counted only a few times. The chain couples TRBV28 to TRBJ1-5; D possibly corresponds to TRBD1 (5 bases). This CDR3 is built from 15 residues. CDR1 and CDR2 (germline): MDHEN, SYDVKM. Between the trimmed V and J ends, which lost 3 bases and 2 bases, there was a span of 11 bases. CDR3 region: CASSLAGMGNQPQHF. The CDR3 nucleotides are TGTGCCAGCAGTTTGGCAGGGATGGGCAATCAGCCCCAGCATTTT.

CDR3 residues: CSVPSVGGSGYTF. For the CDR3, the DNA is TGCAGCGTTCCCTCAGTCGGAGGGAGCGGCTACACCTTC. The chain has TRBV29-1 and TRBJ1-2; unclear D gene. With 5 bases removed from V and 8 bases from J, the gap between germline ends came to 18 bases. CDR1 is SQVTM and CDR2 is ANQGSEA in the germline V gene. The CDR3 runs 13 residues.

J is TRBJ1-1 and V is TRBV5-1, with TRBD1 identical over 8 bases. The CDR3 spans 17 residues. CDR1 and CDR2 from the germline V gene are SGHRS and YFSETQ. V shed 4 bases, J shed 4 bases, and the junction held 15 bases outside the gene matches. CDR3 region: CASSPEVLGQGATEAFF. The DNA of the CDR3 is TGCGCCAGCAGCCCGGAAGTTTTAGGGCAGGGGGCCACTGAAGCTTTCTTT.

The J gene is TRBJ1-1, the V gene TRBV7-9; 7 bases line up with TRBD1. Germline lookup yields CDR1 SEHNR and CDR2 FQNEAQ (reference sequence). After removal of 4 bases from V and 1 base from J, the junction contained 6 bases not matched to a gene. The CDR3 is 15 amino acids. The CDR3 nucleotides are TGTGCCAGCAGCTGGACGGGGACAGCGAACACTGAAGCTTTCTTT. It encodes CASSWTGTANTEAFF.

This chain links TRBV19 with TRBJ2-7; 7 nucleotides agree with TRBD2. Trimming took 3 bases from V and 7 from J; bases not matched to a gene: 12. This CDR3 has 15 amino acids. The V gene's germline CDR1 is LNHDA and CDR2 SQIVND (reference sequence). The DNA of the CDR3 is TGTGCCAGTAGTATCCTCAGCGGGACCGCTGTTGAGCAGTACTTC. Amino acids: CASSILSGTAVEQYF.

The rearrangement links TRBV30 to TRBJ2-7, with 7 bases fitting TRBD1. Trimming took 4 bases from V and 7 from J; bases not matched to a gene: 7. CDR1 and CDR2 from the germline V gene are GTSNPN and SVGIG (reference sequence). This CDR3 has 12 amino acids. The CDR3 sequence is CAWTGGVKEQYF. The DNA of the CDR3 is TGTGCCTGGACAGGGGGAGTGAAGGAGCAGTACTTC.

The chain combines TRBV9 with TRBJ2-5; 15 bases agree with TRBD2. The junction had 6 bases not matched to a gene; V was cut back by 3 bases and J by 0 bases. The germline gives CDR1 SGDLS, CDR2 YYNGEE. The CDR3 length is 18 residues. The CDR3 DNA reads TGTGCCAGCAGCGCCGGGACTAGCGGGGGGTCGGACCAAGAGACCCAGTACTTC. This translates into CASSAGTSGGSDQETQYF.

The CDR3 region is CASSSPTGGTAPQHF. The DNA of the CDR3 is TGTGCCAGCAGCTCACCGACAGGGGGGACAGCGCCCCAGCATTTT. The chain uses TRBV6-2 or TRBV6-3 and TRBJ1-5, with TRBD1 identical over 9 bases. The germline gives CDR1 MNHEY, CDR2 SVGEGT. This CDR3 region has 15 residues. With V trimmed by 6 bases and J by 9 bases, 12 bases remained unmatched.

J is TRBJ2-6 and V is TRBV27; D gene uncertain. CDR3 length: 16 residues. The germline V gene encodes CDR1 MNHEY and CDR2 SMNVEV (reference sequence). V was clipped by 6 bases and J by 2 bases, with 14 bases between them. CDR3 sequence reads: CASRVSAQPGANVLTF. The DNA for the CDR3 is TGTGCCAGCAGGGTGAGTGCCCAACCTGGGGCCAACGTCCTGACTTTC.

The chain employs TRBV5-1 and TRBJ2-7; perhaps TRBD1 as D (6 bases). With 0 bases removed from V and 6 bases from J, the gap between germline ends came to 16 bases. CDR3 length: 15 residues. From germline, CDR1 is SGHRS and CDR2 YFSETQ. DNA of the CDR3: TGCGCCAGCAGCTTGGAGCGACAGGTGCCCGGCGAGCAGTACTTC. Residues: CASSLERQVPGEQYF. Full variable domain (rest looked up from reference TRBV5-1 and TRBJ2-7): KAGVTQTPRYLIKTRGQQVTLSCSPISGHRSVSWYQQTPGQGLQFLFEYFSETQRNKGNFPGRFSGRQFSNSRSEMNVSTLELGDSALYLCASSLERQVPGEQYFGPGTRLTVT.

The V gene is TRBV10-3, the J gene TRBJ2-2; 9 nucleotides agree with TRBD1. V shed 4 bases and J 1 base; nucleotides not matched to a gene: 1. The CDR3 covers 15 residues. CDR1 ENHRY and CDR2 SYGVKD come from the germline V gene. The DNA for the CDR3 is TGTGCCATCAGTGGGGGACAGGGGAACACCGGGGAGCTGTTTTTT. As protein: CAISGGQGNTGELFF.

The J gene is TRBJ2-5, the V gene TRBV19; the D gene is possibly TRBD1 (5 bases). Trimming removed 9 bases at V and 5 bases at J, with 13 bases between. The CDR3 is made up of 12 amino acids. Germline V gene sequence: CDR1 LNHDA, CDR2 SQIVND (reference sequence). The CDR3 reads CARIPGWETQYF. In DNA, the CDR3 is TGTGCCAGGATTCCAGGGTGGGAGACCCAGTACTTC. The complete variable domain, with remaining parts taken from reference TRBV19 and TRBJ2-5, reads DGGITQSPKYLFRKEGQNVTLSCEQNLNHDAMYWYRQDPGQGLRLIYYSQIVNDFQKGDIAEGYSVSREKKESFPLTVTSAQKNPTAFYLCARIPGWETQYFGPGTRLLVL.

The CDR3 DNA follows: TGTGCCAGCAGCTTAGGAGTGATCAAGACTAATGAGCAGTTCTTC. Its translation: CASSLGVIKTNEQFF. The chain couples TRBV7-2 to TRBJ2-1; D uncertain. The V and J ends lost 1 base and 7 bases respectively, with 14 bases between them. The CDR3 is made up of 15 amino acids. CDR1 and CDR2 from the germline V gene are SGHTA and FQGNSA.

The rearrangement uses TRBV24-1 and TRBJ2-2; 7 nucleotides match TRBD2. Germline CDR1 KGHDR, CDR2 SFDVKD. The V gene end was trimmed by 2 bases and the J gene end by 5 bases; junction bases not matched to a gene: 7. CDR3 length: 16 amino acids. Here the CDR3 reads CATSDYGRVGTGELFF. The DNA of the CDR3 is TGTGCCACCAGTGATTATGGGAGGGTAGGGACCGGGGAGCTGTTTTTT.

The gene calls are TRBV28 and TRBJ1-3, with TRBD1 as a possible D gene (5 bases). The V gene's germline CDR1 is MDHEN and CDR2 SYDVKM. The CDR3 runs 14 residues. V lost 9 bases, J lost 2 bases, and 14 bases lay in between. The CDR3 sequence is CASLPGGTGNTIYF. The CDR3 nucleotides read TGTGCCAGTCTCCCGGGGGGGACTGGAAACACCATATATTTT.

CDR3 region: CASSTTSGSSRTDTQYF. The CDR3 region has the DNA TGTGCCAGCTCCACAACTAGCGGGAGTTCGCGCACAGATACGCAGTATTTT. This chain links TRBV18 with TRBJ2-3, with TRBD2 matching 11 bases. Looked up from germline, CDR1 is KGHSH and CDR2 is LQKENI. CDR3 length equals 17 residues. V was clipped by 6 bases and J by 1 base; unmatched bases: 9.